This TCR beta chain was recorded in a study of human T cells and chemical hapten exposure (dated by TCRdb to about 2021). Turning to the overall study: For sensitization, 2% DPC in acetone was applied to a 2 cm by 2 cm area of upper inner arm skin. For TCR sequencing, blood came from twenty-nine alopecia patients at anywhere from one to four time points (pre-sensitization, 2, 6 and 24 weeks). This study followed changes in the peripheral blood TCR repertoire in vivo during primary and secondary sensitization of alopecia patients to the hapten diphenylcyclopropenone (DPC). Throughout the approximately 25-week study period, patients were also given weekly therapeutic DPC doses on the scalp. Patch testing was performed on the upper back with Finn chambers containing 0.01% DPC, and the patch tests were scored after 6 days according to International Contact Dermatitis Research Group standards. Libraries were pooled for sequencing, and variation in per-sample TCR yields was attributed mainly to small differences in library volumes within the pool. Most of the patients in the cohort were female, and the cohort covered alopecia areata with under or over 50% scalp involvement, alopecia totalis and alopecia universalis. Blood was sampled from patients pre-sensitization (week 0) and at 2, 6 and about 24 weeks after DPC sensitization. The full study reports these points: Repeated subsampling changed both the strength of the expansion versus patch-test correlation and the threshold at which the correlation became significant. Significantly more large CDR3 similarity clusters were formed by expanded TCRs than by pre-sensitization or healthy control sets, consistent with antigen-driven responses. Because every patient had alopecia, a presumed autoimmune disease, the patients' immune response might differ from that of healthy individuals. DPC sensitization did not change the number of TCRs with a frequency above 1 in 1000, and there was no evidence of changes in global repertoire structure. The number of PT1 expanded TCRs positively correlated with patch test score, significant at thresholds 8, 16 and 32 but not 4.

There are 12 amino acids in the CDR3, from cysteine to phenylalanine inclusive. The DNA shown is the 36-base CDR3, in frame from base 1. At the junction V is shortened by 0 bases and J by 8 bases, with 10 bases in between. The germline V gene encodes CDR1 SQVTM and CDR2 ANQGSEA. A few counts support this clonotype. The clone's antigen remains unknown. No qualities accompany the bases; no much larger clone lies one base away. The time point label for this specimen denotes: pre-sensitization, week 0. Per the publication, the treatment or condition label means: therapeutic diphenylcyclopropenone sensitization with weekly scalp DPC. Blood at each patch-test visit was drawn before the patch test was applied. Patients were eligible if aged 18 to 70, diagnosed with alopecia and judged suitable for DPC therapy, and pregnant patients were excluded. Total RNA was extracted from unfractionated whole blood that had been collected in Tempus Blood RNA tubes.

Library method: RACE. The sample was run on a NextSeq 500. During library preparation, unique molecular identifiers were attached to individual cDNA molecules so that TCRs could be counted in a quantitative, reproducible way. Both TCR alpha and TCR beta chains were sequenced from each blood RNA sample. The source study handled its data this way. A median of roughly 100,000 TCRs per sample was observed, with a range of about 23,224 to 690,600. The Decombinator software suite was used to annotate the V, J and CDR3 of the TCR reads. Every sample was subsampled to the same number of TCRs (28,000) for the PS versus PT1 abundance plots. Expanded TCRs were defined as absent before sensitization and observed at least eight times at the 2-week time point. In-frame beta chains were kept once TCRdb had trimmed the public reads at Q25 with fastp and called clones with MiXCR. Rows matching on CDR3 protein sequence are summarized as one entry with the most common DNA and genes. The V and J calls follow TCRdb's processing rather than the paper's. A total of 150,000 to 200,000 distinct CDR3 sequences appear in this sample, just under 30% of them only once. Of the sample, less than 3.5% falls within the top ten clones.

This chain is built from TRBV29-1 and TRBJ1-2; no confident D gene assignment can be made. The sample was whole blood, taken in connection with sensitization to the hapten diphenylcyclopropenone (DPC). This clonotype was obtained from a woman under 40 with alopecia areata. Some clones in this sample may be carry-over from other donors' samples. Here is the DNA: TGCAGCGTTGAAGATCGGGGAGGGGGCTACACCTTC. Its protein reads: CSVEDRGGGYTF. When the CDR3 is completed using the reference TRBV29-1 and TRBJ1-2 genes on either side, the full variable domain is SAVISQKPSRDICQRGTSLTIQCQVDSQVTMMFWYRQQPGQSLTLIATANQGSEATYESGFVIDKFPISRPNLTFSTLTVSNMSPEDSSIYLCSVEDRGGGYTFGSGTRLTVV.